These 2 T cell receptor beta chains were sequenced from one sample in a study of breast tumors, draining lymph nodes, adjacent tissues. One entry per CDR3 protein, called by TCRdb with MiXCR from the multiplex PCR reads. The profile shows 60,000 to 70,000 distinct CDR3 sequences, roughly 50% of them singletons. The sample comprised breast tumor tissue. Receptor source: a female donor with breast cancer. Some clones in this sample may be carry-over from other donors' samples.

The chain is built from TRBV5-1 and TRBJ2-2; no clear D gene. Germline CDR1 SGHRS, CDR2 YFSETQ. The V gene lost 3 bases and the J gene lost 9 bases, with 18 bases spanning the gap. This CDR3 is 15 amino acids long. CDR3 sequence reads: CASSSSLVGQRELFF. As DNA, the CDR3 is TGCGCCAGCAGCTCCAGCTTGGTTGGGCAGAGGGAGCTGTTTTTT. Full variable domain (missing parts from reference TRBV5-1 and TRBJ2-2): KAGVTQTPRYLIKTRGQQVTLSCSPISGHRSVSWYQQTPGQGLQFLFEYFSETQRNKGNFPGRFSGRQFSNSRSEMNVSTLELGDSALYLCASSSSLVGQRELFFGEGSRLTVL.

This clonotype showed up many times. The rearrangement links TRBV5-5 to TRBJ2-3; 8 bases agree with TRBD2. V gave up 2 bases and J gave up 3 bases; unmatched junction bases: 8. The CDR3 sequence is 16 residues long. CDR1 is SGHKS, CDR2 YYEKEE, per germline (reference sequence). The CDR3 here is CASSFGGGFRTDTQYF. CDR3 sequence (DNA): TGTGCCAGCAGCTTCGGGGGGGGTTTTCGGACAGATACGCAGTATTTT. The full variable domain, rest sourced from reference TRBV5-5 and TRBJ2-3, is DAGVTQSPTHLIKTRGQQVTLRCSPISGHKSVSWYQQVLGQGPQFIFQYYEKEERGRGNFPDRFSARQFPNYSSELNVNALLLGDSALYLCASSFGGGFRTDTQYFGPGTRLTVL.